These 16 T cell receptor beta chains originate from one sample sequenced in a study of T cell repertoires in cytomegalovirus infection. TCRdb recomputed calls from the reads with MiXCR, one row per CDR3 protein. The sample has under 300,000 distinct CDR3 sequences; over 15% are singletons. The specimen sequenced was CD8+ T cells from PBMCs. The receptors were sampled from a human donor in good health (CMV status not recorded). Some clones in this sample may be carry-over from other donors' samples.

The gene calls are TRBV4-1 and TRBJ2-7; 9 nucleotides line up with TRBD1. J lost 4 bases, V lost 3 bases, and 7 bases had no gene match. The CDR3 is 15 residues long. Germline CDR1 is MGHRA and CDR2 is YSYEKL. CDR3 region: CASSHPGQGNYEQYF. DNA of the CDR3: TGCGCCAGCAGCCACCCGGGACAGGGTAATTACGAGCAGTACTTC.

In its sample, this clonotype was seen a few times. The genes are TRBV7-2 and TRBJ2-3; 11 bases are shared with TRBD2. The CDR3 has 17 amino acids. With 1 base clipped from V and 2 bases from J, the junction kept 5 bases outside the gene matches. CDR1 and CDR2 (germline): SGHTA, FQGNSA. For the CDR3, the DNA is TGTGCCAGCAGCTTAGTCACTAGCGGGGGAGTCACAGATACGCAGTATTTT. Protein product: CASSLVTSGGVTDTQYF.

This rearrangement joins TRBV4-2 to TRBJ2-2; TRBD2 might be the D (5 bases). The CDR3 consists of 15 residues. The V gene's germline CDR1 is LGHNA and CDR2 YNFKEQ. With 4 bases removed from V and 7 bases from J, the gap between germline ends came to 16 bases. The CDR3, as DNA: TGTGCCAGCAGCCTAATTGGTGAGGGTAGCGGGGAGCTGTTTTTT. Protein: CASSLIGEGSGELFF.

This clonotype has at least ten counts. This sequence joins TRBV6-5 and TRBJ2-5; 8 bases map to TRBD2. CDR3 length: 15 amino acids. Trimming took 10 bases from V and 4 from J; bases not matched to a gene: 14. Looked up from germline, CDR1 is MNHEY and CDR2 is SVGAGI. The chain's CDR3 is CAIIGTRLNRETQYF. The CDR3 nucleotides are TGTGCCATCATTGGGACTAGATTAAATCGAGAGACCCAGTACTTC.

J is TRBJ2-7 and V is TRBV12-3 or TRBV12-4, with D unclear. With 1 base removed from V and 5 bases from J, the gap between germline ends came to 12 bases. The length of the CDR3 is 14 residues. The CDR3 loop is CASSLGPGDDEQYF. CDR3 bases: TGTGCCAGCAGTTTAGGCCCCGGAGATGACGAGCAGTACTTC.

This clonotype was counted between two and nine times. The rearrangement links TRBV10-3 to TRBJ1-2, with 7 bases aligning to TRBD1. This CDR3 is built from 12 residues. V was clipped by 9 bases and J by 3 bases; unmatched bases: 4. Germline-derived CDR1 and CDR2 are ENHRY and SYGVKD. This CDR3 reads CAIGDSDYGYTF. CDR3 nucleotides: TGTGCCATAGGGGACAGCGACTATGGCTACACCTTC.

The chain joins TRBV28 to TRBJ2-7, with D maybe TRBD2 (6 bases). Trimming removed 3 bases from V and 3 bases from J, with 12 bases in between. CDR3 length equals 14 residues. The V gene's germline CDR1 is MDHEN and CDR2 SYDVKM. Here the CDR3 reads CASSFGGHNYEQYF. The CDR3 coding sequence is TGTGCCAGCAGTTTTGGAGGGCACAACTACGAGCAGTACTTC.

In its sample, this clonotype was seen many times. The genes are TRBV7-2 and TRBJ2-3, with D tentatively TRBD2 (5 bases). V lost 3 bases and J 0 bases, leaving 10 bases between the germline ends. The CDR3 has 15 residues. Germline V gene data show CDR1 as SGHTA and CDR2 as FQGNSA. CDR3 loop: CASSFTGVSTDTQYF. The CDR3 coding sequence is TGTGCCAGCAGCTTTACCGGGGTCAGCACAGATACGCAGTATTTT. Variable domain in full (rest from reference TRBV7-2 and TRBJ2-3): GAGVSQSPSNKVTEKGKDVELRCDPISGHTALYWYRQSLGQGLEFLIYFQGNSAPDKSGLPSDRFSAERTGGSVSTLTIQRTQQEDSAVYLCASSFTGVSTDTQYFGPGTRLTVL.

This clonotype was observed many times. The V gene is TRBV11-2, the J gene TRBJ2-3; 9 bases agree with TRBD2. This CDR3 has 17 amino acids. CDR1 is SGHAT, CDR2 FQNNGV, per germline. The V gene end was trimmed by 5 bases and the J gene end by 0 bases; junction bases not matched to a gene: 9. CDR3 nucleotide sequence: TGTGCCAGCAGCCCCGGTGGCGGGGGGGAGAGCACAGATACGCAGTATTTT. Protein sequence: CASSPGGGGESTDTQYF.

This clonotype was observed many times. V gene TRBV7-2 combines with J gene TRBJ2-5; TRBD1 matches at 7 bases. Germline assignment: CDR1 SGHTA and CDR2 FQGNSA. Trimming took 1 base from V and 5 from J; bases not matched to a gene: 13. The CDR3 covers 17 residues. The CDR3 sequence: CASSLVRGLRGRETQYF. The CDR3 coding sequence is TGTGCCAGCAGCTTAGTGAGGGGGCTGAGAGGAAGGGAGACCCAGTACTTC.

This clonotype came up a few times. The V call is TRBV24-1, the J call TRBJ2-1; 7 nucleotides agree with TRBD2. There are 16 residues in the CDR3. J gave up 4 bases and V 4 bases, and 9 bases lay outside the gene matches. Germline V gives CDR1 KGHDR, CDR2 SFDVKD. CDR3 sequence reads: CATSEGGGTIYNEQFF. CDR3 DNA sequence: TGTGCCACCAGTGAGGGGGGGGGTACAATTTACAATGAGCAGTTCTTC.

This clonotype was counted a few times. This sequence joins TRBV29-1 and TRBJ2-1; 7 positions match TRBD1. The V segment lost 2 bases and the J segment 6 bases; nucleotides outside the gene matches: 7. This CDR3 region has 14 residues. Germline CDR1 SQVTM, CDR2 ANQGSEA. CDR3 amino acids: CSVEYRGLSNEQFF. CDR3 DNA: TGCAGCGTTGAATATAGGGGGCTCTCCAATGAGCAGTTCTTC.

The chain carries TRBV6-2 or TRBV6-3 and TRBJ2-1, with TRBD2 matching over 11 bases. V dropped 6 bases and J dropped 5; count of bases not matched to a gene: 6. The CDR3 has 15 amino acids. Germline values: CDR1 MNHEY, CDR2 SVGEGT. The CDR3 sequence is CASRHLAGGHNEQFF. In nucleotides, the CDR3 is TGTGCCAGCAGGCATCTAGCGGGGGGCCACAATGAGCAGTTCTTC.

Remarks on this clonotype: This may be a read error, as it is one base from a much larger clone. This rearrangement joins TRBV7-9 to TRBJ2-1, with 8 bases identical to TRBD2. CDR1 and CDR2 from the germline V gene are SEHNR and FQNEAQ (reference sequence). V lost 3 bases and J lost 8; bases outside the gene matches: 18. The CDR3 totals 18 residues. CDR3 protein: CASSLASSGQIYRDEQFF. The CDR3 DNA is TGTGCCAGCAGCTTGGCCTCTAGCGGGCAGATTTATCGGGATGAGCAGTTCTTC. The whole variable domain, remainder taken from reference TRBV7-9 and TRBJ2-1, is DTGVSQNPRHKITKRGQNVTFRCDPISEHNRLYWYRQTLGQGPEFLTYFQNEAQLEKSRLLSDRFSAERPKGSFSTLEIQRTEQGDSAMYLCASSLASSGQIYRDEQFFGPGTRLTVL.

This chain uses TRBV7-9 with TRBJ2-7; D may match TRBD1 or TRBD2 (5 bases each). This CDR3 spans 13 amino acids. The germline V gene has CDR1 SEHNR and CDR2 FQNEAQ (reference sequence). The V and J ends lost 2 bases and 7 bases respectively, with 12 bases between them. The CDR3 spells CASSLRDVREQYF. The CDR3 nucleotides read TGTGCCAGCAGCTTACGGGACGTCAGGGAGCAGTACTTC.

The CDR3 protein is CASSGVGVEQYF. CDR3 nucleotide sequence: TGTGCCAGCAGCGGAGTCGGGGTTGAGCAGTACTTC. The chain combines TRBV5-5 with TRBJ2-7; D perhaps matches TRBD2 (5 bases). V was pared by 4 bases and J by 7 bases, with 12 bases between. The germline CDR1 and CDR2 sequences are SGHKS and YYEKEE (reference sequence). The CDR3 spans 12 residues.